Only a few counts were recorded for the clone carrying this T cell receptor beta chain. The antigen is unknown. This specimen comes from a study of T cell repertoires in cytomegalovirus infection. Whole-study context: In the study, CMV epitopes included recently identified HLA-C-restricted and well-studied HLA-B-restricted ones. It was the public TCR beta signatures that indicated both CMV infection and matching HLA type. Study conclusions and caveats: The study identified carriers of CMV plus the relevant HLA from cumulative public TCR beta family frequency. There were HLA-C-restricted CMV-specific TCR beta clonotypes dominating the ex vivo response.

The germline V gene encodes CDR1 SNHLY and CDR2 FYNNEI. V lost 3 bases, J lost 0 bases, and 9 bases lay in between. This CDR3 has 15 amino acids. Via MiXCR, TCRdb re-called the reads, giving one row per CDR3 protein. The data hold about 51,000 distinct CDR3 sequences, with more than 15% observed a single time. Sequencing was performed on CD8+ T cells from cultured PBMCs, taken from culture after CMV antigen stimulation. The receptor comes from a human donor in good health (CMV status not recorded). Some clones in this sample may be carry-over from other donors' samples. The chain links TRBV2 to TRBJ1-5; D call uncertain. This CDR3 is CASSEGLNSNQPQHF. The CDR3 coding sequence is TGTGCCAGCAGTGAGGGTCTGAATAGCAATCAGCCCCAGCATTTT.